This T cell receptor (beta chain) comes out of a study of shared clonotypes between healthy human individuals. Study observations and caveats: Having only a few donors restricted how much genetic and exposure-history diversity was captured.

This clone was seen a few times. Its target is unknown. Germline CDR1 reads KGHSH; CDR2 reads LQKENI. The germline V and J ends were trimmed by 3 bases and 3 bases, with 6 bases remaining between them. CDR3 length equals 12 residues. Libraries were prepared by immunoSEQ multiplex PCR; TCRdb keeps only in-frame clonotypes and omits some of them. The sample shows 550,000 to 850,000 clones, roughly 72% of them seen only once. Sequences were obtained from memory CD4+ T cells sorted from blood. As to subset: CD45RA-negative fraction. This rearrangement joins TRBV18 to TRBJ2-7; the D call may be TRBD1 or TRBD2 (5 bases each). The origin of this receptor is a woman aged 30 to 39 in good health. CDR3 protein: CASSPGRYEQYF. In DNA form, the CDR3 reads TGTGCCAGCTCACCGGGACGCTACGAGCAGTACTTC.